Below, 23 T cell receptor beta chains from the same sample are listed, as sequenced in a study of blood T cells in healthy people across ages. Primers used in a second PCR of about 7 to 12 cycles were a sample-barcoded 5' primer and a J-beta primer mix. TCRdb ran MiXCR on the 5' RACE reads and lists one entry per CDR3 protein. The sample has about 1,000,000 distinct CDR3 sequences; more than 40% are singletons. The sequencing sample was made of blood. The receptors were sampled from a woman aged 55 to 70 in good health.

This clonotype appeared a few times. The V call is TRBV20-1, the J call TRBJ2-7; D is unclear. The V end lost 2 bases, the J end lost 7 bases, and 15 bases lay between the germline ends. Germline V lookup: CDR1 DFQATT, CDR2 SNEGSKA (reference sequence). This CDR3 is built from 13 residues. The CDR3 DNA reads TGCAGTGCTAGACCCAGCTACCTACGGGAGCAGTACTTC. The encoded protein is CSARPSYLREQYF.

The J gene is TRBJ2-1, the V gene TRBV27, with TRBD2 matching over 11 bases. The length of the CDR3 is 14 residues. V gave up 7 bases and J gave up 5 bases; unmatched junction bases: 4. Germline V CDR1 and CDR2: MNHEY, SMNVEV (reference sequence). In DNA, the CDR3 is TGTGCCAGCACGACTAGCGGGGCCCACAATGAGCAGTTCTTC. The encoded protein is CASTTSGAHNEQFF.

The gene calls are TRBV6-5 and TRBJ2-7, with D perhaps TRBD1 (5 bases). The J call may be mistaken, given a closer DNA end match to TRBJ2-5. The CDR3 contains 11 residues. CDR1 is MNHEY, CDR2 SVGAGI, per germline. CDR3 in amino acids: CASKGVETQYF. CDR3 DNA sequence: TGTGCCAGCAAAGGGGTGGAGACCCAGTACTTC.

The J gene is TRBJ2-1, the V gene TRBV4-1; D gene uncertain. CDR1 is MGHRA, CDR2 YSYEKL, per germline. V gave up 1 base and J gave up 7 bases, with 20 bases separating them. This CDR3 is 17 amino acids long. CDR3 amino acids: CASSQGMALSVENEQFF. CDR3 DNA: TGCGCCAGCAGCCAAGGGATGGCACTCTCGGTAGAAAATGAGCAGTTCTTC.

The chain links TRBV9 to TRBJ2-1; D is ambiguous. The DNA end favors TRBJ2-7, so the J call may be wrong. Germline-derived CDR1 and CDR2 are SGDLS and YYNGEE. The CDR3 extends over 15 amino acids. The CDR3 DNA is TGTGCCAGCAGCGCTACAGAGAGCTCCTACAATGAGCAGTACTTC. Encoded protein: CASSATESSYNEQYF.

The chain uses TRBV27 and TRBJ2-1; no clear D. Germline V CDR1 and CDR2: MNHEY, SMNVEV (reference sequence). This CDR3 region has 15 residues. Between the trimmed V and J ends, which lost 1 base and 5 bases, there was a span of 12 bases. For the CDR3, the DNA is TGTGCCAGCAGTTTATGGGCACGGGTAAACAATGAGCAGTTCTTC. It yields the protein CASSLWARVNNEQFF.

The rearrangement joins TRBV7-6 to TRBJ2-2; D tentatively reads TRBD1 or TRBD2 (6 bases each). Germline values: CDR1 SGHVS, CDR2 FNYEAQ. The CDR3 is 14 amino acids. V dropped 2 bases and J dropped 4 bases, with 8 bases sitting between them. The CDR3, as DNA: TGTGCCAGCAGCTTAACGGGGGCCACCGGGGAGCTGTTTTTT. It translates to CASSLTGATGELFF.

This clonotype occurred many times. The rearrangement links TRBV29-1 to TRBJ2-7; 8 bases map to TRBD1. The CDR3 covers 12 residues. CDR1 SQVTM and CDR2 ANQGSEA come from the germline V gene. With V trimmed by 4 bases and J by 4 bases, 3 bases remained unmatched. The CDR3 protein is CSVAGGAYEQYF. The CDR3 DNA reads TGCAGCGTTGCAGGGGGCGCGTACGAGCAGTACTTC.

A few counts support this clonotype. The gene calls are TRBV11-2 and TRBJ2-5; 8 bases align to TRBD1. Germline-derived CDR1 and CDR2 are SGHAT and FQNNGV. J gave up 5 bases and V 1 base, and 9 bases lay outside the gene matches. This CDR3 contains 16 residues. CDR3 DNA: TGTGCCAGCAGCTTAGTTAACAGGGGGATGGCGGAGACCCAGTACTTC. This gives the protein CASSLVNRGMAETQYF.

This clonotype has just a few counts. The rearrangement joins TRBV6-2 or TRBV6-3 to TRBJ2-7, with 9 bases fitting TRBD1. J was trimmed by 4 bases and V by 2 bases; bases with no gene match: 3. The CDR3 runs 14 residues. Germline V gives CDR1 MNHEY, CDR2 SVGEGT. The CDR3 DNA is TGTGCCAGCAGTTACGACAGGGGGGGGTACGAGCAGTACTTC. It codes for CASSYDRGGYEQYF.

The chain is built from TRBV12-3 or TRBV12-4 and TRBJ1-1, with TRBD1 matching over 7 bases. This CDR3 region has 14 residues. J lost 5 bases, V lost 4 bases, and 7 bases had no gene match. The CDR3 coding sequence is TGTGCCAGCAGTTCCACAGGGGTCCAGACTGAAGCTTTCTTT. The encoded protein is CASSSTGVQTEAFF.

The CDR3 DNA sequence: TGTGCCAGCAGCCTAGCGGGGGGGCTAGAGACCCAGTACTTC. This encodes CASSLAGGLETQYF. The chain couples TRBV6-5 to TRBJ2-5; TRBD2 aligns across 12 bases. Germline V gene lookup returns CDR1 MNHEY and CDR2 SVGAGI. The V and J ends lost 6 bases and 4 bases, in that order; junction bases with no gene match: 3. The CDR3 loop spans 14 amino acids.

The CDR3, as DNA: TGTGCCAGCAGCTTGGCCCATTTCACAGGGCTGGGTAATCAGCCCCAGCATTTT. This codes for CASSLAHFTGLGNQPQHF. This chain links TRBV5-8 with TRBJ1-5, with D possibly being TRBD1 (6 bases). The ends were cut back, 0 bases at V and 4 bases at J, with 20 bases in the middle. The CDR3 runs to 18 residues. CDR1 SGHTS and CDR2 YDEGEE come from the germline V gene.

The V and J genes are TRBV7-8 and TRBJ2-5; D is uncertain. Germline V gene sequence: CDR1 SGHVS, CDR2 FQNEAQ. The CDR3 is 14 residues long. Trimming pared 6 bases from V and 4 bases from J, leaving 15 bases between. As DNA, the CDR3 is TGTGCCAGCAGTATGCTGGGTTTTCGAGAGACCCAGTACTTC. Its translation is CASSMLGFRETQYF.

As for this clonotype: Just one base apart from a much larger clone, this may be a read error. The CDR3 DNA reads as TGTACCAGCAGCCCCCGAGCGGGAGGAAGCACAGATACGCAGTATTTT. This codes for CTSSPRAGGSTDTQYF. The rearrangement joins TRBV9 to TRBJ2-3; 9 bases match TRBD2. The V gene's germline CDR1 is SGDLS and CDR2 YYNGEE. The CDR3 runs to 16 residues.

This clonotype was seen a few times. The chain uses TRBV28 and TRBJ2-1, with D perhaps being TRBD1 or TRBD2 (5 bases each). This CDR3 is built from 13 residues. CDR1 and CDR2 (germline): MDHEN, SYDVKM. V was trimmed by 6 bases and J by 4 bases, leaving 10 bases between them. CDR3 in amino acids: CASSWGIYNEQFF. The CDR3 DNA is TGTGCCAGCAGCTGGGGGATTTACAATGAGCAGTTCTTC.

In this sample, this clonotype turned up a few times. The chain carries TRBV15 and TRBJ2-3, with TRBD2 matching 8 bases. Looked up from germline, CDR1 is LNHNV and CDR2 is YYDKDF (reference sequence). V trimming: 5 bases; J trimming: 5 bases; junction bases outside the gene matches: 12. This CDR3 contains 16 residues. CDR3: CATSPYTSGLRDTQYF. As DNA, the CDR3 is TGTGCCACCAGCCCATATACTAGCGGCCTAAGAGATACGCAGTATTTT.

The gene calls are TRBV20-1 and TRBJ2-7; D is uncertain. The CDR3 runs to 11 residues. The V end was cut by 6 bases, the J end by 5 bases, with 11 bases between. The germline CDR1 and CDR2 sequences are DFQATT and SNEGSKA (reference sequence). The CDR3 region has the DNA TGCAGTGCCCTCAGGTCCGACGAGCAGTACTTC. Its translation: CSALRSDEQYF.

This clonotype occurred a few times. The V call is TRBV3-1, the J call TRBJ2-1; D may match TRBD1 or TRBD2 (5 bases each). Trimming shortened V by 2 bases and J by 9 bases, and 8 bases separated the two germline ends. Germline CDR1 is LGHDT and CDR2 is YNNKEL (reference sequence). The CDR3 is made up of 12 amino acids. CDR3 residues: CASSQYGAEQFF. The CDR3, as DNA: TGTGCCAGCAGCCAATACGGGGCTGAGCAGTTCTTC.

The chain combines TRBV5-1 with TRBJ2-3; D ambiguous. This CDR3 has 16 amino acids. V was shortened by 5 bases and J by 6 bases, with 22 bases between the two germline ends. Germline V lookup: CDR1 SGHRS, CDR2 YFSETQ. The CDR3 loop reads CASSLGGDRRRDTQYF. The CDR3 region has the DNA TGCGCCAGCAGTCTTGGTGGTGATCGACGTCGGGATACGCAGTATTTT.

This rearrangement joins TRBV7-2 to TRBJ2-4, with 7 bases that match TRBD1. From germline, CDR1 is SGHTA and CDR2 FQGNSA. This CDR3 region has 14 residues. Trimming at V came to 1 base and at J to 15 bases, leaving 12 bases not matched to a gene. CDR3 protein: CASSLERGQRVRYF. CDR3 DNA sequence: TGTGCCAGCAGCTTAGAGAGGGGGCAGAGGGTAAGGTACTTC.

The V and J genes are TRBV7-2 and TRBJ1-2; D is uncertain. Germline lookup yields CDR1 SGHTA and CDR2 FQGNSA. Trimming took 1 base from V and 1 from J, leaving 4 bases between them. CDR3 length: 13 residues. The CDR3 reads CASSLDNNYGYTF. The CDR3 DNA is TGTGCCAGCAGCTTAGACAATAACTATGGCTACACCTTC.

The chain joins TRBV12-3 or TRBV12-4 to TRBJ2-3, with D possibly TRBD1 on 6 matching bases. V lost 1 base, J lost 3 bases, and 11 bases lay in between. CDR3 length equals 15 residues. The DNA for the CDR3 is TGTGCCAGCAGTTTAGGGATACAGGGTACAGATACGCAGTATTTT. Its protein is CASSLGIQGTDTQYF.